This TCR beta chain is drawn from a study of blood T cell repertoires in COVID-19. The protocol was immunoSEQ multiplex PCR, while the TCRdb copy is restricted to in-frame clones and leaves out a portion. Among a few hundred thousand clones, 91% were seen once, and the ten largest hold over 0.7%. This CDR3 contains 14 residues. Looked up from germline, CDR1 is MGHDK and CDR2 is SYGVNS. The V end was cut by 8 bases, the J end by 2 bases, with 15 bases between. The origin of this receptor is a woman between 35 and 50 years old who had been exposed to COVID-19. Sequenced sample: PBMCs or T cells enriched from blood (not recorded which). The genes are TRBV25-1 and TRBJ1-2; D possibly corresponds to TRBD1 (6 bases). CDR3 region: CASRGAGDNYGYTF. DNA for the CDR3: TGTGCCAGCCGGGGGGCGGGGGACAACTATGGCTACACCTTC.